One T cell receptor beta chain is described in this entry. Sequencing used immunoSEQ multiplex PCR; TCRdb keeps in-frame clones, though not all of them. The table has roughly 83,000 clones, roughly nine tenths seen once. From germline, CDR1 is MDHEN and CDR2 SYDVKM. The CDR3 is 16 residues long. The junction had 10 bases not matched to a gene; V was cut back by 5 bases and J by 3 bases. The entry originates in a study of T cell changes during pregnancy in multiple sclerosis. The receptor was isolated from a female donor in good health, serving as a control in a pregnancy study. Some clones in this sample may be carry-over from other donors' samples. This chain joins TRBV28 and TRBJ1-5; TRBD1 matches 7 bases. This sample comprised PBMCs, obtained in the first trimester of pregnancy. CDR3 sequence (DNA): TGTGCCAGCAGTGCACAGGGGACCACCCTCAATCAGCCCCAGCATTTT. Translated, it gives CASSAQGTTLNQPQHF.